These 25 T cell receptor beta chains share one sample of origin, sequenced in a study of identical twins. Each CDR3 protein is one row after TCRdb ran MiXCR on the 5' RACE reads. The data show hundreds of thousands of distinct CDR3 sequences, 8.5% to 9.5% seen once. This sample also appeared in a second study, on yellow fever vaccine responses in identical twins.

What was sequenced was PBMCs. The receptors were gathered from a woman aged 18-29 years in good health.

The chain couples TRBV4-3 to TRBJ1-6; D is perhaps TRBD1 (6 bases). The CDR3 has 15 residues. Trimming removed 0 bases from V and 9 bases from J, with 12 bases in between. CDR1 LGHNA and CDR2 YSLEER come from the germline V gene. This CDR3 reads CASSQDRGESSPLHF. CDR3 in DNA: TGCGCCAGCAGCCAAGATAGGGGGGAGAGTTCACCCCTCCACTTT.

The table lists this clonotype with many counts. The chain is built from TRBV15 and TRBJ2-3; 7 nucleotides align to TRBD1. Per the germline V gene, CDR1 is LNHNV and CDR2 is YYDKDF (reference sequence). CDR3 length equals 13 residues. J was trimmed by 6 bases and V by 4 bases; bases with no gene match: 4. The CDR3 sequence: CATSIGGLDTQYF. The CDR3 DNA reads TGTGCCACCAGCATAGGGGGCTTGGATACGCAGTATTTT. The variable domain in full, with the rest retrieved from reference TRBV15 and TRBJ2-3, is DAMVIQNPRYQVTQFGKPVTLSCSQTLNHNVMYWYQQKSSQAPKLLFHYYDKDFNNEADTPDNFQSRRPNTSFCFLDIRSPGLGDTAMYLCATSIGGLDTQYFGPGTRLTVL.

This clonotype has at least ten counts. The gene calls are TRBV5-1 and TRBJ1-5; D possibly corresponds to TRBD1 (6 bases). Between the trimmed V and J ends, which lost 4 bases and 7 bases, there was a span of 18 bases. Germline V lookup: CDR1 SGHRS, CDR2 YFSETQ. This CDR3 contains 15 residues. CDR3 sequence reads: CASSPVGGKGQPQHF. The CDR3 DNA reads as TGCGCCAGCAGCCCGGTCGGGGGCAAGGGCCAGCCCCAGCATTTT.

The V gene is TRBV30, the J gene TRBJ2-3; D remains ambiguous. Germline V gene data show CDR1 as GTSNPN and CDR2 as SVGIG (reference sequence). Trimming took 0 bases from V and 5 from J, leaving 6 bases between them. The CDR3 covers 12 residues. The CDR3: CAWSVDGDTQYF. The CDR3 DNA reads as TGTGCCTGGAGTGTCGACGGAGATACGCAGTATTTT.

The chain recombines TRBV27 with TRBJ2-3; D remains ambiguous. Germline assignment: CDR1 MNHEY and CDR2 SMNVEV (reference sequence). Trimming removed 2 bases at V and 0 bases at J, with 9 bases between. The CDR3 is 15 amino acids. The DNA of the CDR3 is TGTGCCAGCAGTTTAGACGCCTTAAGCACAGATACGCAGTATTTT. Translated, it gives CASSLDALSTDTQYF.

This clonotype has at least ten counts. This chain uses TRBV27 with TRBJ2-7, with 8 bases that match TRBD1. The length of the CDR3 is 15 residues. CDR1 and CDR2 from the germline V gene are MNHEY and SMNVEV (reference sequence). The V segment lost 7 bases and the J segment 2 bases; nucleotides outside the gene matches: 10. CDR3 in amino acids: CASTLVGTGTYEQYF. CDR3 bases: TGTGCCAGCACCCTCGTGGGGACAGGAACCTACGAGCAGTACTTC.

This chain uses TRBV11-2 with TRBJ2-1; D ambiguous. This CDR3 is built from 12 residues. Trimming took 5 bases from V and 5 from J, leaving 7 bases between them. Germline CDR1 SGHAT, CDR2 FQNNGV. CDR3 sequence (DNA): TGTGCCAGCAGCCACACCGACAATGAGCAGTTCTTC. As protein: CASSHTDNEQFF.

There are many counts of this clonotype. This chain links TRBV20-1 with TRBJ2-3, with no clear D. The CDR3 has 12 amino acids. The germline CDR1 and CDR2 sequences are DFQATT and SNEGSKA (reference sequence). The DNA for the CDR3 is TGCAGCGCCCGGACCTCCACAGATACGCAGTATTTT. It translates to CSARTSTDTQYF.

The rearrangement joins TRBV14 to TRBJ2-5, with TRBD2 matching over 13 bases. The V gene's germline CDR1 is SGHDN and CDR2 FVKESK. V lost 0 bases and J lost 2; bases outside the gene matches: 6. The CDR3 contains 18 residues. CDR3 amino acids: CASSQDSGTSGAQETQYF. In nucleotides, the CDR3 is TGTGCCAGCAGCCAAGATTCGGGGACTAGCGGGGCACAAGAGACCCAGTACTTC.

This clonotype has more than one count but fewer than ten. The chain uses TRBV20-1 and TRBJ2-3; 7 nucleotides align to TRBD1. The germline V gene has CDR1 DFQATT and CDR2 SNEGSKA (reference sequence). Unmatched junction bases numbered 6, after V lost 0 bases and J lost 0 bases. The length of the CDR3 is 16 residues. As DNA, the CDR3 is TGCAGTGCTAGAGACCCCGGGACAGCTAGCACAGATACGCAGTATTTT. Protein sequence: CSARDPGTASTDTQYF.

This clonotype was detected a few times. The chain uses TRBV27 and TRBJ2-2; 8 positions agree with TRBD2. Germline-derived CDR1 and CDR2 are MNHEY and SMNVEV (reference sequence). J gave up 6 bases and V 6 bases, and 12 bases lay outside the gene matches. The CDR3 totals 16 residues. For the CDR3, the DNA is TGTGCCAGCAGCCACGCGGGACTAGGAGCCGCCGGGGAGCTGTTTTTT. Protein: CASSHAGLGAAGELFF.

This clonotype was counted ten times or more. This chain uses TRBV28 with TRBJ2-1; TRBD1 might be the D (7 bases). The germline V gene has CDR1 MDHEN and CDR2 SYDVKM. The CDR3 totals 15 residues. With 5 bases removed from V and 5 bases from J, the gap between germline ends came to 16 bases. The CDR3 sequence: CASSLGGQLNNEQFF. Written as DNA, the CDR3 is TGTGCCAGCAGTCTGGGGGGACAGCTAAACAATGAGCAGTTCTTC.

The genes are TRBV4-2 and TRBJ2-7, with TRBD1 identical over 9 bases. The CDR3 totals 14 residues. J gave up 6 bases and V 0 bases, and 3 bases lay outside the gene matches. Per the germline V gene, CDR1 is LGHNA and CDR2 is YNFKEQ. The CDR3 reads CASSQDTGGSEQYF. For the CDR3, the DNA is TGTGCCAGCAGCCAAGATACAGGGGGCAGCGAGCAGTACTTC.

This chain links TRBV7-3 with TRBJ2-3; D ambiguous. V lost 5 bases to trimming and J lost 6 bases, with 9 bases between them. Germline lookup yields CDR1 SGHTA and CDR2 FQGTGA. The CDR3 contains 12 residues. CDR3 nucleotide sequence: TGTGCCAGCAGCGAAAGGTCTGATACGCAGTATTTT. Protein: CASSERSDTQYF.

V gene TRBV7-6 combines with J gene TRBJ2-1; 7 bases agree with TRBD1. J gave up 5 bases and V 5 bases, and 15 bases lay outside the gene matches. Germline V gene lookup returns CDR1 SGHVS and CDR2 FNYEAQ. The CDR3 totals 17 residues. CDR3 sequence (DNA): TGTGCCAGCAGCCCTAGGCCCTCCGGGACAGTCGACAATGAGCAGTTCTTC. Residues: CASSPRPSGTVDNEQFF. Combining the CDR3 with reference TRBV7-6 and TRBJ2-1 gives the whole variable domain GAGVSQSPRYKVTKRGQDVALRCDPISGHVSLYWYRQALGQGPEFLTYFNYEAQQDKSGLPNDRFSAERPEGSISTLTIQRTEQRDSAMYRCASSPRPSGTVDNEQFFGPGTRLTVL.

V is TRBV2 and J is TRBJ1-3; a weak D match, TRBD1 (6 bases). The CDR3 contains 15 residues. Per the germline V gene, CDR1 is SNHLY and CDR2 is FYNNEI. V lost 5 bases and J 6 bases, leaving 17 bases between the germline ends. DNA for the CDR3: TGTGCCAGCAGTCAATCCGGCGGACAGTTAAACACCATATATTTT. It is translated as CASSQSGGQLNTIYF.

This clonotype was seen more than once but under ten times. The V and J genes are TRBV14 and TRBJ2-2; D is unresolved. V shed 2 bases and J shed 4 bases, with 8 bases lying between them. Germline assignment: CDR1 SGHDN and CDR2 FVKESK. The CDR3 extends over 14 amino acids. The CDR3 reads CASSQIRTTGELFF. CDR3 nucleotides: TGTGCCAGCAGCCAAATTAGGACCACCGGGGAGCTGTTTTTT.

The rearrangement uses TRBV7-2 and TRBJ2-1; D might be TRBD2 (5 bases). The CDR3 runs to 16 residues. The V and J ends lost 3 bases and 4 bases respectively, with 16 bases between them. Germline assignment: CDR1 SGHTA and CDR2 FQGNSA. The CDR3: CASSFGVGGEYNEQFF. Here the CDR3 DNA reads TGTGCCAGCAGCTTCGGGGTAGGTGGGGAATACAATGAGCAGTTCTTC.

This clonotype has just a few counts. V is TRBV24-1 and J is TRBJ2-7; 12 bases fit TRBD1. The junction had 9 bases not matched to a gene; V was cut back by 3 bases and J by 4 bases. Germline V lookup: CDR1 KGHDR, CDR2 SFDVKD. This CDR3 is built from 17 residues. The CDR3 sequence: CATSDTPGQGAGYEQYF. CDR3 DNA: TGTGCCACCAGTGATACCCCGGGACAGGGGGCTGGTTACGAGCAGTACTTC.

This clonotype was seen repeatedly, ten times or more. This chain connects TRBV5-5 to TRBJ1-5; D is ambiguous. Deletions cut 0 bases from V and 6 bases from J, with 10 bases between. This CDR3 is built from 14 residues. The germline gives CDR1 SGHKS, CDR2 YYEKEE (reference sequence). CDR3 sequence reads: CASSLVEDSQPQHF. The CDR3 nucleotides are TGTGCCAGCAGCTTGGTGGAGGATTCTCAGCCCCAGCATTTT.

The genes are TRBV27 and TRBJ2-7; D uncertain. This CDR3 contains 11 residues. Trimming removed 11 bases at V and 2 bases at J, with 10 bases between. Germline assignment: CDR1 MNHEY and CDR2 SMNVEV (reference sequence). The CDR3 region has the DNA TGTGCCGTCATTGGGACCTACGAGCAGTACTTC. Its protein is CAVIGTYEQYF.

This clonotype showed up just a few times. The V call is TRBV29-1, the J call TRBJ2-7; possible D gene TRBD1, 6 bases. The CDR3 loop spans 14 amino acids. Trimming removed 1 base from V and 3 bases from J, with 13 bases in between. Germline-derived CDR1 and CDR2 are SQVTM and ANQGSEA. The CDR3 is CSVEGVGAGYEQYF. CDR3 DNA: TGCAGCGTTGAAGGGGTGGGGGCTGGCTACGAGCAGTACTTC.

This clonotype was picked up a small number of times. The rearrangement uses TRBV19 and TRBJ2-2; D might be TRBD2 (8 bases). The CDR3 length is 13 residues. Trimming pared 3 bases from V and 11 bases from J, leaving 13 bases between. Germline CDR1 and CDR2: LNHDA and SQIVND (reference sequence). CDR3 coding DNA: TGTGCCAGTAGTATTAGCGGGACAGCAGAGCTGTTTTTT. It codes for CASSISGTAELFF.

This clonotype was picked up one time. The chain is built from TRBV6-2 or TRBV6-3 and TRBJ2-2; a possible D gene is TRBD1 (5 bases). Germline lookup yields CDR1 MNHEY and CDR2 SVGEGT. Trimming pared 0 bases from V and 5 bases from J, leaving 13 bases between. CDR3 length equals 16 residues. CDR3 DNA sequence: TGTGCCAGCAGTTACTCGAGACAGCCATGGACCGGGGAGCTGTTTTTT. This gives the protein CASSYSRQPWTGELFF.

This clonotype was counted a few times. V gene TRBV7-8 combines with J gene TRBJ2-1; 10 bases agree with TRBD2. CDR3 length: 17 residues. V shed 4 bases, J shed 1 base, and the junction held 7 bases outside the gene matches. Per germline, CDR1 SGHVS and CDR2 FQNEAQ. This CDR3 reads CASSSGHSGGSYNEQFF. The CDR3 region has the DNA TGTGCCAGCAGCTCAGGTCATAGCGGGGGGTCCTACAATGAGCAGTTCTTC. Full variable domain (missing parts from reference TRBV7-8 and TRBJ2-1): GAGVSQSPRYKVAKRGQDVALRCDPISGHVSLFWYQQALGQGPEFLTYFQNEAQLDKSGLPSDRFFAERPEGSVSTLKIQRTQQEDSAVYLCASSSGHSGGSYNEQFFGPGTRLTVL.